Described below is a single TCR beta chain sequence and its context. Its antigen is as yet unknown. A sample-barcoded 5' primer and a J-beta primer mix were used in a second PCR of roughly 7 to 11 cycles. TCRdb fed the 5' RACE reads into MiXCR, producing one record per CDR3 protein. The sample lists about 720,000 distinct CDR3 sequences, around a fifth occurring once. This sample is drawn from a study of blood T cells in healthy people across ages. Findings of the study overall: Correlation between TCR beta diversity and naive T cell percentage was strong. Measured against age, TCR beta diversity per million T cells decreased in a roughly linear manner.

The authors isolated at least 6 million PBMCs per sample. The germline V gene has CDR1 DFQATT and CDR2 SNEGSKA (reference sequence). Deletions cut 6 bases from V and 1 base from J, with 19 bases between. This CDR3 has 16 residues. Sequencing was carried out using blood. This chain connects TRBV20-1 to TRBJ2-4, with a weak D call TRBD1 (6 bases). This sequence was found in a man between 65 and 80 years old in good health. The CDR3 DNA is TGCAGTGCCGAGGACACAGGGAAATACGCCAAAAACATTCAGTACTTC. It yields the protein CSAEDTGKYAKNIQYF.